This passage covers 2 T cell receptor beta chains from one sample sequenced in a study of T cell repertoires in cytomegalovirus infection. TCRdb itself ran the reads through MiXCR, one entry per CDR3 protein. The sample includes around 300,000 distinct CDR3 sequences, 22% of them seen just once. No antigens are known for them. Sequencing was performed on cultured PBMCs, taken from culture after CMV antigen stimulation. Source of these receptors: a human donor in good health (CMV status not recorded). Some clones in this sample may be carry-over from other donors' samples.

This clonotype was seen repeatedly, ten times or more. Germline and junction disagree at one end, which may indicate a read error. The V and J genes are TRBV7-2 and TRBJ1-3; D remains ambiguous. CDR1 and CDR2 from the germline V gene are SGHTA and FQGNSA. This CDR3 contains 13 residues. The DNA of the CDR3 is TGTGCCAGCAGCCTAGCCGACGGCAACACCATATATTTT. This encodes CASSLADGNTIYF.

The CDR3 DNA reads as TGTGCCAGCAAAAAGGACGGATACAATGAGCAGTTCTTC. It translates to CASKKDGYNEQFF. V is TRBV27 and J is TRBJ2-1; D ambiguous. V gave up 7 bases and J gave up 4 bases, with 11 bases separating them. Germline-derived CDR1 and CDR2 are MNHEY and SMNVEV (reference sequence). This CDR3 is 13 amino acids long.